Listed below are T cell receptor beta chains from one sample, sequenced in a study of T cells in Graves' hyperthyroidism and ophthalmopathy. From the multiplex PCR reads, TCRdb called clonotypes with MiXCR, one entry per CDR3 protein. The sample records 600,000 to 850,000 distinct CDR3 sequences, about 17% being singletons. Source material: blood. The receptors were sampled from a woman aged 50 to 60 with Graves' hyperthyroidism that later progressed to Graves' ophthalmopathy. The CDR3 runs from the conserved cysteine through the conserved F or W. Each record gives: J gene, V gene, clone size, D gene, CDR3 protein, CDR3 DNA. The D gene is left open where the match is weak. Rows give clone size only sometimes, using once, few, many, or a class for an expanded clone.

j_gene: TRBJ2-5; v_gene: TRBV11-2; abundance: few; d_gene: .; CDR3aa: CASSLVRGGETQYF; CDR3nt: TGTGCCAGCAGCTTAGTAAGGGGCGGGGAGACCCAGTACTTC
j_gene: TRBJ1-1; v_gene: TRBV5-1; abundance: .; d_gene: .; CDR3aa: CASSLGLAGARNTEAFF; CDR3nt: TGCGCCAGCAGCTTGGGACTAGCGGGGGCGAGAAACACTGAAGCTTTCTTT
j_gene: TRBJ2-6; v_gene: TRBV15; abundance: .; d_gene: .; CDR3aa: CATSSASGANVLTF; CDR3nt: TGTGCCACCAGCAGTGCATCTGGGGCCAACGTCCTGACTTTC
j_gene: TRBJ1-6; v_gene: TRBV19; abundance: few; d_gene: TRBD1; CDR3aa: CASIGQANNSPLHF; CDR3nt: TGTGCCAGTATAGGACAGGCGAACAATTCACCCCTCCACTTT
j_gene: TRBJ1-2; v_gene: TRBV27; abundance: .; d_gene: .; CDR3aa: CASSMRSWGLDYGYTF; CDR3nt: TGTGCCAGCAGTATGAGGTCTTGGGGGCTGGACTATGGCTACACCTTC
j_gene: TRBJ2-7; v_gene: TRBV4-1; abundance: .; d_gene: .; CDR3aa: CASSQPDTYEQYF; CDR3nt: TGCGCCAGCAGCCAACCCGACACTTACGAGCAGTACTTC
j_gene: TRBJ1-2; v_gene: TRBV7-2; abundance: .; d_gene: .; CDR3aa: CASSLYYGYTF; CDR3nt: TGTGCCAGCAGCCTTTACTATGGCTACACCTTC
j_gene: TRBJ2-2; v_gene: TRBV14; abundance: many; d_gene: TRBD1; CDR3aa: CASSLQGAGELFF; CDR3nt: TGTGCCAGCAGCCTACAGGGGGCCGGGGAGCTGTTTTTT
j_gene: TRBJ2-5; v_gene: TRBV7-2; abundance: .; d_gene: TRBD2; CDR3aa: CASSLISGRSFVRETQYF; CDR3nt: TGTGCCAGCAGCCTCATTAGCGGGAGAAGCTTCGTCCGAGAGACCCAGTACTTC
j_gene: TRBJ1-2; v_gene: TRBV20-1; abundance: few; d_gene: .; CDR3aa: CSALVVGALGYTF; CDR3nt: TGCAGTGCTCTTGTGGTGGGGGCGCTGGGCTACACCTTC
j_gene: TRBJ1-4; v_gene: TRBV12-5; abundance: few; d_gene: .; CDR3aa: CASGLGGPVHEKLFF; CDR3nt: TGTGCTAGTGGTTTGGGGGGACCCGTTCATGAAAAACTGTTTTTT
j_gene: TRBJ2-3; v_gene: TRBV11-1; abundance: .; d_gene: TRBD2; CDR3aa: CASSPVAGGPTDTQYF; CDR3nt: TGTGCCAGCAGCCCTGTAGCGGGGGGGCCCACAGATACGCAGTATTTT
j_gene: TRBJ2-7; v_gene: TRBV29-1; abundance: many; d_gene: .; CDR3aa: CSVAGVGNEQYF; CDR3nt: TGCAGCGTGGCCGGGGTAGGCAACGAGCAGTACTTC
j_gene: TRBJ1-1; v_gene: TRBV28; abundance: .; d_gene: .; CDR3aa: CASSLYKGTGAFF; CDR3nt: TGTGCCAGCAGTTTATACAAGGGGACCGGAGCTTTCTTT
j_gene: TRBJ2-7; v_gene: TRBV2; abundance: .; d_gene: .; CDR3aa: CASSEPPPEQYF; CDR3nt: TGTGCCAGCAGTGAACCTCCTCCCGAGCAGTACTTC
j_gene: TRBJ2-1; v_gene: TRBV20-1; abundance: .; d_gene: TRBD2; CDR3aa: CSARGLAGGREQFF; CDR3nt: TGCAGTGCTAGGGGACTAGCGGGGGGGCGCGAGCAGTTCTTC
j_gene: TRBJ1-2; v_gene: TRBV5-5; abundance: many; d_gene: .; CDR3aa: CASSFMGGSYGYTF; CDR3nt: TGTGCCAGCAGCTTTATGGGGGGAAGCTATGGCTACACCTTC
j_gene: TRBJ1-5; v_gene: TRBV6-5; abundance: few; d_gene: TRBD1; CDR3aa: CASSIGFGTGPNQPQHF; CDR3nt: TGTGCCAGCAGCATTGGTTTTGGGACAGGGCCTAATCAGCCCCAGCATTTT